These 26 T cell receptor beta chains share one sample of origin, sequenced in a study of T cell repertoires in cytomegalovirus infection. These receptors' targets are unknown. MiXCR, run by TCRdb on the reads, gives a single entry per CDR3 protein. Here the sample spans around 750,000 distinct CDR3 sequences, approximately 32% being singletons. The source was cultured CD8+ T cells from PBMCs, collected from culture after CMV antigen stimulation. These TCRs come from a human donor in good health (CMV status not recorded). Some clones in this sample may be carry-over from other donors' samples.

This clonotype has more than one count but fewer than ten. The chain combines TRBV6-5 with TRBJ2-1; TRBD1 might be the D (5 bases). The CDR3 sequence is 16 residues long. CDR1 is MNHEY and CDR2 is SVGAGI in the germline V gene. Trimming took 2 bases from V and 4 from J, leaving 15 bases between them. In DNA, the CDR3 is TGTGCCAGCAGTTACACCATCGTAGGGGCATACAATGAGCAGTTCTTC. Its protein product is CASSYTIVGAYNEQFF.

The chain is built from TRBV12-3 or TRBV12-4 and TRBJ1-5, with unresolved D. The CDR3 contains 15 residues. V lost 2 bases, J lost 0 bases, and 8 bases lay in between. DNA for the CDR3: TGTGCCAGCAGTTTAACAAGCGCTAGCAATCAGCCCCAGCATTTT. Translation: CASSLTSASNQPQHF.

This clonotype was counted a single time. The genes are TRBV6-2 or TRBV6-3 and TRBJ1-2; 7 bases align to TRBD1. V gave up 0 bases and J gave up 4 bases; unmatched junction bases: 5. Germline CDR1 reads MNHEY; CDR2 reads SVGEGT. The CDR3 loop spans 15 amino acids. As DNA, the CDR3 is TGTGCCAGCAGTTACTCGACCCAGGGGGGCTATGGCTACACCTTC. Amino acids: CASSYSTQGGYGYTF.

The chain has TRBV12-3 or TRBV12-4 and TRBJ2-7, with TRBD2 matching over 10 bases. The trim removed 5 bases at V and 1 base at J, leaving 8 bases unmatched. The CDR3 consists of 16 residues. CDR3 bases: TGTGCCAGCAGTGCTAGCGGGGGACCCCTATCCTACGAGCAGTACGTC. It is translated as CASSASGGPLSYEQYV.

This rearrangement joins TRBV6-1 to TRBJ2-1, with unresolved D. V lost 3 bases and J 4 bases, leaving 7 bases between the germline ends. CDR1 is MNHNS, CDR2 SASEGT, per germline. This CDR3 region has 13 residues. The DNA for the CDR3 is TGTGCCAGCAGTGATATTCATTACAATGAGCAGTTCTTC. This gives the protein CASSDIHYNEQFF.

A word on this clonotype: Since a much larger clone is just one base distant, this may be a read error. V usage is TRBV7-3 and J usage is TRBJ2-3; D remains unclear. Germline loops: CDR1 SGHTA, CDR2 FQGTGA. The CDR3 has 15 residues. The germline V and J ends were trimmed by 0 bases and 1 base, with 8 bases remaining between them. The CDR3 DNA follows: TGTGCCAGCAGCTTAACAGGTAGCTGCACAGATACGCAGTATTTT. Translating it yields CASSLTGSCTDTQYF.

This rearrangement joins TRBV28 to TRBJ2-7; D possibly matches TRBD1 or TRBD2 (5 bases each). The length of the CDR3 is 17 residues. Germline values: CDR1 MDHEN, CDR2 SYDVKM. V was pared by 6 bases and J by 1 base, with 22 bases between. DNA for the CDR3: TGTGCCAGCAGCCCCCCCGTAGGGGCGGGTTATTCCTACGAGCAGTACGTC. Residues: CASSPPVGAGYSYEQYV.

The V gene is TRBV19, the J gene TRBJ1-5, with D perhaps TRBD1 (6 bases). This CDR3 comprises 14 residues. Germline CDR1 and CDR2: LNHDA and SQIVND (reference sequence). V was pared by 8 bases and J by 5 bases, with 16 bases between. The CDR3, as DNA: TGTGCCAGTTCGTCATCCAGGGGCCATCAGCCCCAGCATTTT. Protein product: CASSSSRGHQPQHF.

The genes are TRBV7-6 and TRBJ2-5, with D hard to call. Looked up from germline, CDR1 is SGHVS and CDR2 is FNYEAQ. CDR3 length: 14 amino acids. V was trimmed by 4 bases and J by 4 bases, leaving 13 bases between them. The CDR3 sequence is CASSSKRAGETQYF. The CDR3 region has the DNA TGTGCCAGCAGCTCAAAACGCGCTGGAGAGACCCAGTACTTC.

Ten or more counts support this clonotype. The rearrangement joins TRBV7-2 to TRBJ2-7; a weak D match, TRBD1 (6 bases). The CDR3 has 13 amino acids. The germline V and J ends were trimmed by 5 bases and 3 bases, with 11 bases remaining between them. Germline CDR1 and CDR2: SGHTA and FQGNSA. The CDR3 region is CASSGQHFYEQYV. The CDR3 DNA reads TGTGCCAGCAGCGGACAGCATTTCTACGAGCAGTACGTC.

This chain's CDR3 is CASSPEWGVSNEQFF. The DNA for the CDR3 is TGTGCCAGCAGCCCTGAGTGGGGGGTTAGCAATGAGCAGTTCTTC. The rearrangement links TRBV11-2 to TRBJ2-1; maybe TRBD2 (6 bases). The CDR3 is 15 amino acids. Germline V gene data show CDR1 as SGHAT and CDR2 as FQNNGV. Trimming left V 5 bases short and J 6 bases short, with 17 bases between.

CDR3 coding DNA: TGTGCCAGTAGTACCGATGCAACTAATGAAAAACTGTTTTTT. This gives the protein CASSTDATNEKLFF. This chain uses TRBV19 with TRBJ1-4; D uncertain. The CDR3 is made up of 14 amino acids. The V gene lost 4 bases and the J gene lost 0 bases, with 6 bases spanning the gap. The germline gives CDR1 LNHDA, CDR2 SQIVND (reference sequence).

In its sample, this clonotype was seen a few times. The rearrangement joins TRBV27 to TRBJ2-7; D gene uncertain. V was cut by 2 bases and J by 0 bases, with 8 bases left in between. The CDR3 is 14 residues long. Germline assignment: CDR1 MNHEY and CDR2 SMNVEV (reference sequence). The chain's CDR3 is CASSLRAASYEQYV. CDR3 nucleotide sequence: TGTGCCAGCAGTTTAAGGGCAGCCTCCTACGAGCAGTACGTC.

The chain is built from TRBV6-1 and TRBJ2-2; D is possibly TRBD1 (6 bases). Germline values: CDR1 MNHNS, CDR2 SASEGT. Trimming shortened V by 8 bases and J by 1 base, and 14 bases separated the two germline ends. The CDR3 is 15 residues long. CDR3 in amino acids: CASWSPTGNTGELFF. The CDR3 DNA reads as TGTGCCAGCTGGTCCCCGACAGGGAACACCGGGGAGCTGTTTTTT.

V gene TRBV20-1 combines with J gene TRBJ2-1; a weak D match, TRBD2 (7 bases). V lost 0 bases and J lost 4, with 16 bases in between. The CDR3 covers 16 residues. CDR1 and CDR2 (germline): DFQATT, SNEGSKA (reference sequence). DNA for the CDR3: TGCAGTGCTAGAGAAAAGGGGGGGGGCCTTTACAATGAGCAGTTCTTC. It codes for CSAREKGGGLYNEQFF.

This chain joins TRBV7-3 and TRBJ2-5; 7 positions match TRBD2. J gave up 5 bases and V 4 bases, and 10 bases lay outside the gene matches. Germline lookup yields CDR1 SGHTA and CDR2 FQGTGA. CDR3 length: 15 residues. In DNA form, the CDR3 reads TGTGCCAGCAGCTCCGAACGACTAGCCTTGGAGACCCAGTACTTC. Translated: CASSSERLALETQYF.

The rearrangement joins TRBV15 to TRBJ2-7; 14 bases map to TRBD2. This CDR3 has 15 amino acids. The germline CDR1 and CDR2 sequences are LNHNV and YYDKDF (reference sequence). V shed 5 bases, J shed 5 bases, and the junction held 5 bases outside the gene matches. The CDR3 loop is CATSLTSGGANEQYF. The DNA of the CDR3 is TGTGCCACCAGCTTGACTAGCGGGGGGGCCAACGAGCAGTACTTC.

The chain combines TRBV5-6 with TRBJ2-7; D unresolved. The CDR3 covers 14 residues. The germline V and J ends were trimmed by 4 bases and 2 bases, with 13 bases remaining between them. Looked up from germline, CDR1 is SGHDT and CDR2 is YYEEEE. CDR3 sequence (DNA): TGTGCCAGCAGCCCCGGGCCCCAGGCCTACGAGCAGTACTTC. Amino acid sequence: CASSPGPQAYEQYF.

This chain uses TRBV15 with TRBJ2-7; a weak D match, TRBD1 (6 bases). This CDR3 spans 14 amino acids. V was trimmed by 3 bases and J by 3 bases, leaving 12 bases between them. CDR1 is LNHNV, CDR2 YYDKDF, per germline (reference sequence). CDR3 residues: CATSRPGQHYEQYF. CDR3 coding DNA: TGTGCCACCAGCAGGCCGGGACAACACTACGAGCAGTACTTC.

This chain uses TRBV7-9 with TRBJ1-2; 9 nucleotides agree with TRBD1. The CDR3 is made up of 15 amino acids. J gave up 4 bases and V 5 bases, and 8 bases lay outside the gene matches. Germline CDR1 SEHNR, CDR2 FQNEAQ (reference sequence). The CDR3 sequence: CASSPPTGGFYGYTF. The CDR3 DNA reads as TGTGCCAGCAGCCCGCCGACAGGGGGGTTCTATGGCTACACCTTC.

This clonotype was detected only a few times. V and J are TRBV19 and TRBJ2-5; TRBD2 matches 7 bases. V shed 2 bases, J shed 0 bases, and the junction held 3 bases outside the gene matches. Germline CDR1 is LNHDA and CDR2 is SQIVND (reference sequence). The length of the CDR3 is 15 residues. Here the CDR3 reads CASSISRGDQETQYF. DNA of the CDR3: TGTGCCAGTAGTATAAGCCGGGGGGACCAAGAGACCCAGTACTTC.

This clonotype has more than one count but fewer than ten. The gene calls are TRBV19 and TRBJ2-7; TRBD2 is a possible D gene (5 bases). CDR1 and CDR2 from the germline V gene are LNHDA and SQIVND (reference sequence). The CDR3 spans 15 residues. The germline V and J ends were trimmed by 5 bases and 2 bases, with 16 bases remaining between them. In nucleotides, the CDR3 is TGTGCCAGTAGTTTCGGACTTGCCCTCACCTACGAGCAGTACTTC. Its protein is CASSFGLALTYEQYF. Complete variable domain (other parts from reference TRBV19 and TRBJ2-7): DGGITQSPKYLFRKEGQNVTLSCEQNLNHDAMYWYRQDPGQGLRLIYYSQIVNDFQKGDIAEGYSVSREKKESFPLTVTSAQKNPTAFYLCASSFGLALTYEQYFGPGTRLTVT.

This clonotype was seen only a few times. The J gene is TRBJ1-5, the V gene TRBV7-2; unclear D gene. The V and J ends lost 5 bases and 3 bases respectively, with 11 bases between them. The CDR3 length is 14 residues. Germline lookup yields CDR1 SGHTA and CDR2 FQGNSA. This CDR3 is CASSTSGFNQPQHF. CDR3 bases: TGTGCCAGCAGCACCTCAGGCTTCAATCAGCCCCAGCATTTT.

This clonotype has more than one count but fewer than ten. As DNA, the CDR3 is TGCGCCAGCAGCCAAGATGTGTCAGGGATAGGCACAGATACGCAGTATTTT. It yields the protein CASSQDVSGIGTDTQYF. The V and J genes are TRBV4-1 and TRBJ2-3, with D possibly being TRBD1 (5 bases). The germline V and J ends were trimmed by 0 bases and 1 base, with 14 bases remaining between them. This CDR3 comprises 17 residues. Germline V lookup: CDR1 MGHRA, CDR2 YSYEKL.

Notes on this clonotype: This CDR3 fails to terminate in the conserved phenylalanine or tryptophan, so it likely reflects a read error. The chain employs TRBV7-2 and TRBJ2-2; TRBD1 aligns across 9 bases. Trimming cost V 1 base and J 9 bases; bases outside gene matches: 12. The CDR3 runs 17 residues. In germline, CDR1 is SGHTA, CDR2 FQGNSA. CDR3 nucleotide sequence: TGTGCCAGCAGCTTAGAAGCACAGGGGGCGCTGAATCGGGAGCTGTTTGTT. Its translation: CASSLEAQGALNRELFV.

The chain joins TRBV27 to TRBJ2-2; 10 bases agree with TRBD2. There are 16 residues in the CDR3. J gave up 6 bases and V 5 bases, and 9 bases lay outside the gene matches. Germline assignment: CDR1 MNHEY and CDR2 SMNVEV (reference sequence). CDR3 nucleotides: TGTGCCAGCAGTCCGAGCGGGGGGGGCGCTCCCGGGGAGCTGTTTTTT. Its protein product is CASSPSGGGAPGELFF.